A single sample is the source of the 19 T cell receptor beta chains below, sequenced in a study of T cell repertoires in cytomegalovirus infection. Using its own MiXCR run on the reads, TCRdb lists one record per CDR3 protein. The sample lists 830,000 or so distinct CDR3 sequences, about 30% occurring once. For these receptors, no antigen is known. The input for sequencing was cultured CD8+ T cells from PBMCs, taken from culture after CMV antigen stimulation. The receptors were sampled from a human donor in good health (CMV status not recorded). Some clones in this sample may be carry-over from other donors' samples.

In regard to this clonotype: A single base separates this from a much larger clone, so it may be a read error. The rearrangement links TRBV7-2 to TRBJ1-1, with a possible D match to TRBD1 (5 bases). CDR1 and CDR2 from the germline V gene are SGHTA and FQGNSA. The CDR3 totals 16 residues. The CDR3 bases are TGTGTCAGCAGTTTTCAGCGGGGGGTAGTGAACACTGAAGCTTTCTTT. Protein product: CVSSFQRGVVNTEAFF.

This clonotype was observed a handful of times. This sequence joins TRBV27 and TRBJ1-1; no clear D gene. The CDR3 spans 13 residues. Deletions cut 6 bases from V and 0 bases from J, with 8 bases between. CDR1 is MNHEY, CDR2 SMNVEV, per germline (reference sequence). This CDR3 reads CASRFHMNTEAFF. Written as DNA, the CDR3 is TGTGCCAGCAGGTTCCACATGAACACTGAAGCTTTCTTT.

This clonotype showed up just a few times. The rearrangement links TRBV27 to TRBJ2-7; 11 nucleotides line up with TRBD1. Germline CDR1 reads MNHEY; CDR2 reads SMNVEV (reference sequence). CDR3 size: 16 residues. With V trimmed by 1 base and J by 2 bases, 4 bases remained unmatched. CDR3 loop: CASSLYWGQGAYEQYF. CDR3 bases: TGTGCCAGCAGTTTATACTGGGGACAGGGGGCCTACGAGCAGTACTTC.

This chain uses TRBV4-1 with TRBJ1-1, with TRBD1 as a possible D gene (6 bases). CDR1 MGHRA and CDR2 YSYEKL come from the germline V gene. V shed 4 bases and J shed 2 bases, with 20 bases lying between them. This CDR3 has 17 residues. The CDR3 region has the DNA TGCGCCAGCAGCCTACAGGGAGGGCTTTTCGGTAACACTGAAGCTTTCTTT. Protein sequence: CASSLQGGLFGNTEAFF.

This clonotype was seen once. This chain joins TRBV3-1 and TRBJ1-6, with D uncertain. The ends were cut back, 4 bases at V and 9 bases at J, with 7 bases in the middle. The CDR3 loop spans 12 amino acids. Germline values: CDR1 LGHDT, CDR2 YNNKEL (reference sequence). For the CDR3, the DNA is TGTGCCAGCAGCCGGGATTCTTCACCCCTCCACTTT. Amino acids: CASSRDSSPLHF. Together with reference TRBV3-1 and TRBJ1-6, the CDR3 gives the full variable domain: DTAVSQTPKYLVTQMGNDKSIKCEQNLGHDTMYWYKQDSKKFLKIMFSYNNKELIINETVPNRFSPKSPDKAHLNLHINSLELGDSAVYFCASSRDSSPLHFGNGTRLTVT.

This clonotype has a handful of counts. This sequence joins TRBV6-5 and TRBJ2-4, with D hard to call. Germline values: CDR1 MNHEY, CDR2 SVGAGI. V was cut by 7 bases and J by 4 bases, with 17 bases left in between. This CDR3 contains 15 residues. The CDR3 DNA follows: TGTGCCAGCACCACAGTTTGGGGTTCAAAAAACATTCAGTACTTC. It yields the protein CASTTVWGSKNIQYF.

In this sample, this clonotype turned up a few times. J is TRBJ1-1 and V is TRBV12-5; D gene unclear. V dropped 7 bases and J dropped 2 bases, with 8 bases sitting between them. This CDR3 has 12 residues. Germline CDR1 and CDR2: LGHNT and FRNRAP. Written as DNA, the CDR3 is TGTGCTAGTGACCCAGCTAACACTGAAGCTTTCTTT. This sequence encodes CASDPANTEAFF.

This sequence joins TRBV10-3 and TRBJ1-2; TRBD1 agrees at 8 bases. J lost 6 bases, V lost 3 bases, and 6 bases had no gene match. The CDR3 consists of 14 residues. Per germline, CDR1 ENHRY and CDR2 SYGVKD. The CDR3 spells CAISDPGQGDGYTF. The CDR3 bases are TGTGCCATCAGTGATCCTGGACAGGGTGATGGCTACACCTTC.

The chain recombines TRBV7-6 with TRBJ2-7; D possibly uses TRBD1 or TRBD2 (5 bases each). The CDR3 totals 14 residues. Trimming took off 1 base at V and 2 bases at J, with 9 bases between the two ends. Germline CDR1 reads SGHVS; CDR2 reads FNYEAQ. The CDR3 sequence: CASSLGGRTYEQYV. CDR3 in DNA: TGTGCCAGCAGCTTAGGGGGACGGACCTACGAGCAGTACGTC.

V usage is TRBV7-8 and J usage is TRBJ2-2, with D tentatively TRBD1 (6 bases). CDR1 is SGHVS and CDR2 is FQNEAQ in the germline V gene. Trimming removed 6 bases from V and 1 base from J, with 15 bases in between. The length of the CDR3 is 16 residues. CDR3 in amino acids: CASRLNDRQNTGELFF. In DNA, the CDR3 is TGTGCCAGCAGATTAAATGACAGGCAGAACACCGGGGAGCTGTTTTTT.

This clonotype was detected a few times. CDR3 region: CASSSRDRGRGTDTQYF. CDR3 coding DNA: TGTGCCAGCAGTTCCCGGGACAGGGGTAGGGGCACAGATACGCAGTATTTT. The gene calls are TRBV27 and TRBJ2-3, with 10 bases identical to TRBD1. The germline CDR1 and CDR2 sequences are MNHEY and SMNVEV (reference sequence). The CDR3 totals 17 residues. V lost 4 bases to trimming and J lost 1 base; unmatched junction nucleotides: 8.

This clonotype was recorded a few times. The gene calls are TRBV4-1 and TRBJ2-1; 7 bases match TRBD2. V gave up 5 bases and J gave up 4 bases; unmatched junction bases: 8. The CDR3 is 15 amino acids. From germline, CDR1 is MGHRA and CDR2 YSYEKL. The CDR3 protein is CASSEVGGLYNEQFF. CDR3 DNA sequence: TGCGCCAGCAGCGAAGTGGGGGGGTTGTACAATGAGCAGTTCTTC.

This clonotype was observed a few times. The chain has TRBV6-2 or TRBV6-3 and TRBJ1-1; 7 bases agree with TRBD1. This CDR3 is built from 12 residues. V was clipped by 11 bases and J by 2 bases; unmatched bases: 5. CDR1 and CDR2 from the germline V gene are MNHEY and SVGEGT. The CDR3 region is CAVRGGNTEAFF. For the CDR3, the DNA is TGTGCCGTCAGGGGGGGCAACACTGAAGCTTTCTTT.

Concerning this clonotype itself: The junction differs from germline at one of its ends, possibly a read error. The chain is built from TRBV7-1 and TRBJ2-3; D not certain. TRBV7-1 falls under the ORF class, with uncertain function. This CDR3 spans 15 amino acids. The CDR3 region has the DNA TGTGTCAGCACTAATCGAAGGGCGGTCGCAGATACGCAGTATTTT. Its protein product is CVSTNRRAVADTQYF.

This clonotype appeared many times. V gene TRBV7-2 combines with J gene TRBJ2-2, with D perhaps TRBD2 (6 bases). Germline CDR1 reads SGHTA; CDR2 reads FQGNSA. V shed 0 bases and J shed 1 base, with 12 bases lying between them. This CDR3 is 17 amino acids long. CDR3 sequence: CASSLARGDWNTGELFF. CDR3 sequence (DNA): TGTGCCAGCAGCTTAGCGCGCGGGGATTGGAACACCGGGGAGCTGTTTTTT.

V and J are TRBV29-1 and TRBJ1-2, with 12 bases fitting TRBD1. V lost 6 bases to trimming and J lost 6 bases; unmatched junction nucleotides: 8. The CDR3 totals 14 residues. Germline V lookup: CDR1 SQVTM, CDR2 ANQGSEA. The CDR3 sequence is CSVRDRGPGDGYTF. The CDR3 nucleotides read TGCAGCGTGAGGGACAGGGGGCCTGGAGATGGCTACACCTTC.

The V and J genes are TRBV20-1 and TRBJ2-1, with 9 bases identical to TRBD2. CDR1 DFQATT and CDR2 SNEGSKA come from the germline V gene (reference sequence). The J segment lost 3 bases and the V segment lost 2 bases, leaving 8 bases of the junction unmatched. This CDR3 region has 16 residues. The CDR3 sequence is CSARIIAGGYYNEQFF. The DNA of the CDR3 is TGCAGTGCTAGAATTATCGCGGGGGGGTACTACAATGAGCAGTTCTTC.

The chain employs TRBV23-1 and TRBJ1-1; 8 bases are shared with TRBD1. TRBV23-1 has ORF status, its function being uncertain. J gave up 3 bases and V 0 bases, and 6 bases lay outside the gene matches. The CDR3 is made up of 16 amino acids. CDR3 coding DNA: TGCGCCAGCAGTCAATCAAGCCCGGGACAGGACACTGAAGCTTTCTTT. Protein product: CASSQSSPGQDTEAFF.

This rearrangement joins TRBV6-2 or TRBV6-3 to TRBJ1-6; 7 nucleotides line up with TRBD1. CDR1 is MNHEY and CDR2 is SVGEGT in the germline V gene. V lost 8 bases to trimming and J lost 8 bases; unmatched junction nucleotides: 9. This CDR3 contains 14 residues. The CDR3 region is CASGDRVRDSPLHF. The DNA of the CDR3 is TGTGCCAGCGGCGACAGGGTTCGTGATTCACCCCTCCACTTT.